The sequence of this T cell receptor (beta chain) was determined in a study of cytomegalovirus exposure and HLA in healthy donors listed by TCRdb under 2017. In the study overall: According to an earlier analysis of 550 to 700 of the donors, 150 million to 200 million T cells yielded 120 million or so unique TCR beta sequences and around 300 Gb of sequence data. About 320 gigabases of sequencing data and 70 million to 100 million unique TCR sequences were included in an early release covering under 650 HLA-typed donors. The genetic ancestry cluster associated with self-reported Caucasian donors included about four fifths of the 300 to 400 genotyped donors. The aim of the study was to test whether cataloging public T cell receptors could identify signatures of past pathogen exposure. The T cell repertoires of around 670 subjects were profiled by immunosequencing and related to cytomegalovirus serostatus. Along with the roughly 670-subject first cohort, a separate validation cohort of some 130 different subjects was used. To predict cytomegalovirus infection status, the study combined high-throughput TCR immunosequencing, statistical association of individual TCRs with disease status, and machine learning. To study patterns of TCR occurrence, a later analysis re-analyzed previously published TCR beta repertoires from several hundred donors and added high-resolution HLA genotyping. In the later analysis, no new phenotypic data were used to find candidate immune exposures; instead, reliance was placed on TCR beta sequences and their occurrence across donors. To decide whether each TCR beta V gene segment behaved as functional or pseudogenic, an earlier analysis of some 600 of the donors relied on high-throughput TCR beta sequencing. Alongside the repertoire data, information on donor age, sex, ethnicity and CMV serostatus was compiled. A later genetic analysis used genome-wide SNP genotypes for about three fifths of the 666 donors, treating that subset as a discovery cohort. Every repertoire in the discovery cohort had been generated on one and the same sequencing platform. Class I and class II HLA loci were covered by the typing at four-digit resolution. The number of donors typed differed by locus, with 629-630 for A, B, C, DRB1 and DQB1, roughly 550 for DQA1, nearly 610 for DPA1, and 400 to 490 for DPB1. Four or five DR-DQ haplotypes were handled as single units for association and clustering because linkage in the cohort was strong. On average, around 240,000 unique TCR beta nucleotide sequences were sequenced per donor among 398 genotyped donors of the cohort, with 15% to 20% of those sequences being non-productive.

The CDR3 starts with the cysteine, ends with the phenylalanine, and has 16 residues. Only CDR3 DNA remains: 48 bases, in frame from the first base. From a lookup of the germline V gene, CDR1 and CDR2 are SGHRS and YFSETQ. Trimming removed 4 bases from V and 2 bases from J; the gene matches leave 7 bases unexplained. The cohort consisted of some 730 healthy bone marrow donors. Cohort members were all nominally healthy when sampled, although unrecorded immune exposures were likely present. The donor tested CMV seropositive, placing the donor among the 289 seropositive members of the cohort. Every donor gave a peripheral blood sample, and the peripheral blood mononuclear cells from that sample were used for TCR beta sequencing. Genomic DNA extraction from the blood cell samples was performed with the Qiagen DNeasy Blood Extraction Kit. As for this clone: The antigen this receptor binds is unknown. The input lacks base qualities; no much larger clone sits a single base away.

Library preparation was by the immunoSEQ multiplex PCR assay. A mixture of 60 forward primers for TCR Vbeta segments and 13 reverse primers for TCR Jbeta segments was used in the multiplex PCR. The CDR3 region of rearranged TCR beta genes was amplified from genomic DNA by a multiplex PCR assay. Amplified TCR beta libraries were sequenced as 87-base-pair reads on the Illumina HiSeq System. Regarding the original processing steps: Across the roughly 670 repertoires, a later analysis counted roughly 84 million unique TCR beta chains, roughly 11 million of which were shared by at least two donors. Raw reads were error-corrected and collapsed into unique sequences by a nearest-neighbor algorithm in which closely related sequences were merged to remove PCR and sequencing errors. V, D and J gene segments were assigned by aligning CDR3 sequences to IMGT reference sequences. Each retained sequence needed at least a six-nucleotide match to both a V gene segment and a J gene segment. Rearrangements were called productive when the CDR3 lacked stop codons and stayed in frame with V and J; all others were non-productive. Following IMGT convention, CDR3 was defined as the stretch from the second conserved V-encoded cysteine up to the conserved J-encoded phenylalanine. The earlier analysis of about 590 of the donors excluded sequences that lacked an unambiguous match to a single V gene segment. In an earlier analysis of a few hundred of the donors, a V segment was called functional when productive rearrangements were above 56.7%, and segregating when the standard deviation between donors exceeded 5%. A statistical classification framework was built to diagnose cytomegalovirus status from the catalog of TCR beta chain sequences. A later analysis assigned V and J genes by comparing TCR nucleotide sequences with IMGT/GENE-DB human TR gene sequences. The TCRdist pipeline was used in a later analysis to assign CDR3 sequences and most-parsimonious VDJ recombination scenarios. A later analysis defined each TCR beta chain by its CDR3 amino acid sequence plus V-gene family, and excluded reads lacking a unique V-gene family. A later analysis removed 500 to 650 highly shared, low-generation-probability nucleotide sequences to deal with suspected cross-contamination and a sequencing artifact. For each public chain, a later analysis derived a clonal expansion index from normalized ranks of inferred template counts within each repertoire. In a later analysis, generation probabilities were computed using a VDJ recombination model fitted to out-of-frame rearrangements, and the results were checked against IGoR. In a later analysis, TCR-TCR, TCR-HLA and TCR-CMV co-occurrence was scored with hypergeometric tests, and a repertoire-size bias correction was applied to TCR pairs. False discovery rates were estimated in a later analysis by permuting HLA or CMV assignments 20 times. In a later analysis, co-occurring TCRs were grouped with DBSCAN, and TCRdist sequence similarity was added when clustering was performed within HLA-allele-positive subsets. For co-occurrence clustering, repertoires with fewer than 30,000 or more than 120,000 public chains were excluded, along with about five repertoires with anomalous nucleotide sharing. TCRdb carries this immuneACCESS record with in-frame sequences only. Its versions omit some clonotypes, under half of them owing to an unresolved V gene in the studies checked, with the rest unexplained. From that table come the V and J calls and clone size; the DNA was used to work out D and trimming. Across this sample there are 150,000 to 200,000 clones, with approximately 80% seen only once. 7.5% to 9.5% of the sample is taken by the ten largest.

What the authors observed across the whole study: Because HLA typing was missing for some donors at each locus, association tests included only the typed subset. In this cohort, only TCR beta chains were sequenced, and detectable features were limited by the absence of alpha or paired-chain data. A group of highly shared sequence variants was considered likely to be a technical artifact of the sequencing pipeline. In a later analysis, HLA-associated TCR beta chains showed more clonal expansion and lower generation probabilities than non-associated chains that were equally common. In a later analysis, some 18,000 TCR beta sequences were associated with specific HLA alleles at a false discovery rate of 0.05. In a later analysis, TCR association rates were found to vary across HLA loci, with the most associated TCRs seen for DRB1 alleles and the fewest for HLA-C alleles. In vitro tests confirmed that a few of the cytomegalovirus-associated TCR beta chains recognize cytomegalovirus antigens. Because counts were too low, around 18 rarely observed V segments, including chromosome 9 orphons, were left out of the earlier analysis of over 550 of the donors. In a later genetic analysis, fewer N-insertions in productive TCRs were reported among donors in an Asian-associated ancestry cluster than the roughly 700-donor mean. A further reported finding was that TCR beta sequences accurately predicted the HLA-A and HLA-B alleles for most subjects in the first cohort. In a later analysis, several top co-occurrence clusters were reported to appear linked to parvovirus B19, influenza, CMV and Epstein-Barr virus. Sequencing depth was assumed to be roughly uniform across donors in the presence/absence analyses, though that assumption may not hold. According to a later analysis, most CMV-associated TCR beta chains appeared to be HLA-restricted, and the HLA associations seemed to be driven largely by CMV exposure. When HLA alleles, especially DR and DQ, strongly co-occurred, TCR associations were difficult to assign to individual alleles. Most TCR sequences were observed very rarely across donors, whereas some public TCRs were present in many individuals. A later genetic analysis associated a missense DCLRE1C variant with V-gene and J-gene trimming of TCR beta chains, and an independent cohort replicated the association. The classifier was reported to diagnose cytomegalovirus status with high specificity and sensitivity in both the original cohort and the validation cohort. The authors suggested that the approach could potentially be generalized to other disease states and immunological phenotypes. CMV serostatus was the only immune exposure information available for the cohort. An earlier analysis of roughly 570 of the donors showed that most TCR beta V segments appeared in productive rearrangements either about 90% or about 30% of the time, which broadly matched IMGT annotations. The study gave a list of over 150 TCR beta chains associated with cytomegalovirus. The 87-base-pair reads could not distinguish some IMGT-functional V segments, including TRBV6-2 and TRBV6-3, so those segments were excluded. Linkage disequilibrium might explain the correlated functional status among segregating V segments, but an unknown experimental factor could not be excluded.

The rearrangement joined TRBV5-1 to TRBJ2-7, and 12 junctional nucleotides match TRBD2. Sequences were obtained from PBMCs. The receptor was derived from a male donor in good health and CMV-seropositive. This receptor has the CDR3 CASSASLAGGAYEQYF. In nucleotide form, the sequence is TGCGCCAGCAGCGCTTCGCTAGCGGGGGGGGCCTACGAGCAGTACTTC.